The T cell receptor (beta chain) under discussion was sequenced for a study of T cells in Graves' hyperthyroidism and ophthalmopathy. Amplified regions were TCR beta CDR3 sequences from RNA transcripts. Researchers ran a first-round RT-PCR on the TCR CDR3 using the HTBI primer set. One entry per CDR3 protein, called by TCRdb with MiXCR from the multiplex PCR reads. This table has a few hundred thousand distinct CDR3 sequences, roughly 14% appearing once. Findings and caveats of the study: Researchers found most expanded thyroid clonotypes above 0.001 in blood as well.

This clonotype was counted many times. Antigen unknown. Fresh peripheral blood, roughly 10 ml, was the source of the PBMCs. V was shortened by 6 bases and J by 8 bases, with 19 bases between the two germline ends. CDR1 and CDR2 from the germline V gene are KGHSH and LQKENI. There are 14 residues in the CDR3. The sequenced sample was blood. The origin of this receptor is a woman aged 30 to 39 with Graves' hyperthyroidism that later progressed to Graves' ophthalmopathy. V is TRBV18 and J is TRBJ1-1; the D gene is possibly TRBD1 (6 bases). The CDR3, as DNA: TGTGCCAGCTCGGGTAGCACGGACAGACCAGAAGCTTTCTTT. This translates into CASSGSTDRPEAFF.